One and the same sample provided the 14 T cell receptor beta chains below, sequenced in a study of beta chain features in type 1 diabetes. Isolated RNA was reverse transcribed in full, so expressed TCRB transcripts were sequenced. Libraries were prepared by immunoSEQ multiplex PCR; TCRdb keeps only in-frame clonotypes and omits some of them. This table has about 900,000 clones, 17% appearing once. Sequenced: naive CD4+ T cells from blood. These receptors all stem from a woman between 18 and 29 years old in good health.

The CDR3 protein is CSVENRGQINTIYF. The DNA for the CDR3 is TGCAGCGTTGAAAACAGGGGGCAAATAAACACCATATATTTT. The chain links TRBV29-1 to TRBJ1-3; 9 nucleotides line up with TRBD1. V trimming: 2 bases; J trimming: 6 bases; junction bases outside the gene matches: 5. CDR3 length: 14 residues. The germline gives CDR1 SQVTM, CDR2 ANQGSEA.

The CDR3 reads CASSLGASGSSYNEQFF. The CDR3 DNA is TGTGCCAGCAGCTTGGGGGCTAGCGGGAGTTCTTACAATGAGCAGTTCTTC. The J gene is TRBJ2-1, the V gene TRBV5-6; 10 bases agree with TRBD2. V lost 0 bases and J lost 4; bases outside the gene matches: 7. Germline V CDR1 and CDR2: SGHDT, YYEEEE. The CDR3 runs 17 residues.

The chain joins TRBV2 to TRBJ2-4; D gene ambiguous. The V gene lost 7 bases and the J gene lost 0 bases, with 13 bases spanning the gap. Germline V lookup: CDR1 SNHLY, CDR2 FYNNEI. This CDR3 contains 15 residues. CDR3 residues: CASTKSQLAKNIQYF. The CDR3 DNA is TGTGCCAGCACCAAATCACAGCTAGCCAAAAACATTCAGTACTTC.

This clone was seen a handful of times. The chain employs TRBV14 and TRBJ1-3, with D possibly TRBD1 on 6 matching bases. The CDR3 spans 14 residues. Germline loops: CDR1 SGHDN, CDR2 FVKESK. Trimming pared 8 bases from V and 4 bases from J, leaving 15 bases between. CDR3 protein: CASRLGGVGNTIYF. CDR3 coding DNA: TGTGCCAGCCGACTGGGGGGCGTCGGAAACACCATATATTTT.

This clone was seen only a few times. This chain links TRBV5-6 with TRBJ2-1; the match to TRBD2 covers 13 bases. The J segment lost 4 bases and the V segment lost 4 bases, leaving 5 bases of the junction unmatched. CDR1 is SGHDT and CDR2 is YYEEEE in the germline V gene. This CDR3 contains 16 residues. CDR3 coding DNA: TGTGCCAGCAGCCGGGGACTAGCGGGATCTTACAATGAGCAGTTCTTC. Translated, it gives CASSRGLAGSYNEQFF.

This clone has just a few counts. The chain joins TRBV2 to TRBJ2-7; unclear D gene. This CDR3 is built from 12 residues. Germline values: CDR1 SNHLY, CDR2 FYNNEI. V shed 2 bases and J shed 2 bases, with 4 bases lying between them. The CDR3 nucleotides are TGTGCCAGCAGTGAATCGGCCTACGAGCAGTACTTC. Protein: CASSESAYEQYF.

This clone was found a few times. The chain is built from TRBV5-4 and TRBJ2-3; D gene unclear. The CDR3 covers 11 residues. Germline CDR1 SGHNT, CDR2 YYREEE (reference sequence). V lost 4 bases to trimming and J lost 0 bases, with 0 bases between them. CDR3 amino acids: CASSSTDTQYF. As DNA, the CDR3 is TGTGCCAGCAGCAGCACAGATACGCAGTATTTT.

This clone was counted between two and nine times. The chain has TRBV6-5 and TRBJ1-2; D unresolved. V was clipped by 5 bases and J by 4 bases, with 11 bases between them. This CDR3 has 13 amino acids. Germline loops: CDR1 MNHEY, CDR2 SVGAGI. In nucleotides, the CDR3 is TGTGCCAGCAGTGAAGCAGTGGGCTATGGCTACACCTTC. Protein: CASSEAVGYGYTF.

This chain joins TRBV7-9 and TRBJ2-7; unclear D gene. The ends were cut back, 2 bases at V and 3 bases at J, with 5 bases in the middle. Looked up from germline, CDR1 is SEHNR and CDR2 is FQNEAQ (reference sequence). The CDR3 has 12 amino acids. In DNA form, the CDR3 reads TGTGCCAGCAGCTTATCCTACTACGAGCAGTACTTC. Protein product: CASSLSYYEQYF.

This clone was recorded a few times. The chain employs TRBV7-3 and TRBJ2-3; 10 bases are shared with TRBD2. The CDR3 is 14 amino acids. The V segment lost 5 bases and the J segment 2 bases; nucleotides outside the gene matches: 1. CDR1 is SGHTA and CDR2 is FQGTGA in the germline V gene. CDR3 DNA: TGTGCCAGCAGCACTAGCGGGGCCACAGATACGCAGTATTTT. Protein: CASSTSGATDTQYF.

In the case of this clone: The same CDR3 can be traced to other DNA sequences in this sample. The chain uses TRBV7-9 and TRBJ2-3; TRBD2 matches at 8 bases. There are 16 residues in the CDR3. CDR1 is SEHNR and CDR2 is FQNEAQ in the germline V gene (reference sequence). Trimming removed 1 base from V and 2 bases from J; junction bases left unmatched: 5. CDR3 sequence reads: CASSLGRLANTDTQYF. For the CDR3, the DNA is TGTGCCAGCAGCTTAGGCCGACTAGCGAACACAGATACGCAGTATTTT.

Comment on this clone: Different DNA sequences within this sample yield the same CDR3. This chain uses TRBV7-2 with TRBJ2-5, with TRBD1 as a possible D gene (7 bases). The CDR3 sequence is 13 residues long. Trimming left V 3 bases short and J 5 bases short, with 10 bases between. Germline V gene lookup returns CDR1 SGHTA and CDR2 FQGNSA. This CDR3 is CASSFSGGETQYF. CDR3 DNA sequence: TGTGCCAGCAGCTTTTCAGGGGGGGAGACCCAGTACTTC.

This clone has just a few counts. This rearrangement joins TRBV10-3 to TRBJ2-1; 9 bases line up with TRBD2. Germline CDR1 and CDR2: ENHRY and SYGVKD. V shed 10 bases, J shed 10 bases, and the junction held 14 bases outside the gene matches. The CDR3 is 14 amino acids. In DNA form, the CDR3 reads TGTGCCACCGAGAAGACTAGCGGCACCGGGGAGCAGTTCTTC. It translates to CATEKTSGTGEQFF.

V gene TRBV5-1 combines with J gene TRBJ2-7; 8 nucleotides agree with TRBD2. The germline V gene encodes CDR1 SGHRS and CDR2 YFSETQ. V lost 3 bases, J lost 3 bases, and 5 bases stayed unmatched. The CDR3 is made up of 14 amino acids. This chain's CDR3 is CASSSAGDYYEQYF. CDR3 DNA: TGCGCCAGCAGCTCAGCGGGAGATTACTACGAGCAGTACTTC.